This T cell receptor (beta chain) appears in the sequencing data of a study of vaccination and CD4 T cells after COVID-19. Study information: Post-COVID draws followed diagnosis by a median roughly 100 days (range 35 to 161). Cultures that served as controls received a CEFX pool, an HIV-1 Nef pool, or no peptide.

Sequencing of the DNA from cultured CD4+ T cells was carried out with the Oncomine TCR Beta short-read assay. Scientists extracted genomic DNA from CD4+ T cells grown in culture. TCRdb analysed the PCR reads with MiXCR anew, one entry per CDR3 protein. The data show 20,000 to 25,000 distinct CDR3 sequences, roughly 40% seen once. Note on this clonotype: The antigen remains undetermined.

V lost 2 bases to trimming and J lost 0 bases, with 5 bases between them. The CDR3 runs 14 residues. From germline, CDR1 is SGHNT and CDR2 YYREEE (reference sequence). Treatment denoted: roughly 11-day PBMC culture with coronavirus spike peptide pools or control peptides (ViraFEST assay). Nucleocapsid antibody results, negative before and after vaccination, showed that healthy vaccine recipients had not previously had SARS-CoV-2 infection. The gene calls are TRBV5-4 and TRBJ2-2; D unclear. This specimen was CD4+ T cells from blood, cultured in vitro, taken before SARS-CoV-2 vaccination. The clonotype was recovered from a human donor who received a COVID-19 vaccine. CDR3 residues: CASSFETNTGELFF. CDR3 DNA: TGTGCCAGCAGCTTCGAGACGAACACCGGGGAGCTGTTTTTT.